Sequencing of this TCR beta chain was carried out in a study of OX40 agonist ivuxolimab in advanced cancers. Study-wide context: In three patients, partial responses were observed, one with hepatocellular carcinoma and two with cutaneous melanoma.

There are 13 residues in the CDR3. Germline V gene data show CDR1 as SGHRS and CDR2 as YFSETQ. Assay used: immunoSEQ multiplex PCR; TCRdb lists only in-frame clones, some missing. Counted here are under 80,000 clones, more than 80% occurring once; the ten biggest clones make up under 2.5%. Study-wide results and limits: There was clonal expansion of CD4+ and CD8+ blood T cells by week 6 at 0.1 to 3.0 mg/kg.

Worth noting for this clone: As yet, its antigen is unknown. At one of its ends the junction is not consistent with the germline gene, which may arise from a read error.

The material was CD4+ or CD8+ T cells sorted from blood, obtained in a trial of the OX40 agonist ivuxolimab. The sequence was obtained from an adult with an advanced solid tumor such as melanoma, head and neck, liver or kidney cancer. The chain employs TRBV5-1 and TRBJ1-5, with D unresolved. In DNA form, the CDR3 reads TGCGCCAGCAGCTTGGATAGCGATCACCCCCAGCATTTT. Residues: CASSLDSDHPQHF. Filled out from reference TRBV5-1 and TRBJ1-5, the complete variable domain reads KAGVTQTPRYLIKTRGQQVTLSCSPISGHRSVSWYQQTPGQGLQFLFEYFSETQRNKGNFPGRFSGRQFSNSRSEMNVSTLELGDSALYLCASSLDSDHPQHFGDGTRLSIL.